The 8 T cell receptor beta chains in this list originate from one sample, sequenced in a study of blood T cell repertoires in COVID-19. Here immunoSEQ multiplex PCR was the method, and the copy in TCRdb shows in-frame clones only, minus some. Of 70,000 to 90,000 clones listed, roughly 86% are singletons. The sequencing input was peripheral blood. The receptor set was obtained from a woman of 80 years or more with acute or convalescent COVID-19.

This clone was seen only once. The chain has TRBV6-5 and TRBJ2-1; D might be TRBD2 (5 bases). Trimming cost V 6 bases and J 7 bases, with 13 bases left between them. Germline CDR1 is MNHEY and CDR2 is SVGAGI. There are 13 residues in the CDR3. Here the CDR3 DNA reads TGTGCCAGCAGACCATCACTAGTAAATGAGCAGTTCTTC. Translation: CASRPSLVNEQFF.

The V and J genes are TRBV7-6 and TRBJ1-5; D is possibly TRBD1 (6 bases). Germline V CDR1 and CDR2: SGHVS, FNYEAQ. The CDR3 has 16 residues. V lost 1 base and J lost 5, with 15 bases in between. CDR3 sequence reads: CASSLGLGRGDQPQHF. As DNA, the CDR3 is TGTGCCAGCAGCTTAGGCCTCGGCAGGGGTGATCAGCCCCAGCATTTT.

The rearrangement joins TRBV4-1 to TRBJ1-4, with a tentative D call TRBD1 (5 bases). CDR3 length: 15 residues. The germline V gene encodes CDR1 MGHRA and CDR2 YSYEKL. V was clipped by 0 bases and J by 8 bases, with 13 bases between them. CDR3 sequence reads: CASSQDPAGDEKLFF. In DNA, the CDR3 is TGCGCCAGCAGCCAAGATCCCGCGGGGGACGAAAAACTGTTTTTT.

This rearrangement joins TRBV4-1 to TRBJ1-1; unclear D gene. Trimming took 0 bases from V and 0 from J, leaving 11 bases between them. The CDR3 length is 16 residues. Germline assignment: CDR1 MGHRA and CDR2 YSYEKL. This CDR3 reads CASSQEVTRLNTEAFF. The CDR3 DNA reads as TGCGCCAGCAGCCAAGAGGTCACCAGATTGAACACTGAAGCTTTCTTT.

V usage is TRBV12-3 or TRBV12-4 and J usage is TRBJ2-4; perhaps TRBD2 as D (5 bases). CDR3 length equals 13 residues. Between the trimmed V and J ends, which lost 1 base and 9 bases, there was a span of 10 bases. CDR3 residues: CASSLGGFSIQYF. The CDR3, as DNA: TGTGCCAGCAGTTTAGGAGGGTTCAGCATTCAGTACTTC.

Of note for this clone: At the DNA level, this CDR3 is encoded by other sequences in the same sample as well. The V gene is TRBV4-2, the J gene TRBJ1-2; TRBD1 might be the D (5 bases). CDR1 LGHNA and CDR2 YNFKEQ come from the germline V gene. The CDR3 loop spans 13 amino acids. Trimming shortened V by 3 bases and J by 1 base, and 6 bases separated the two germline ends. The CDR3 region is CASSQGGNYGYTF. CDR3 nucleotide sequence: TGTGCCAGCAGCCAGGGGGGTAACTATGGCTACACCTTC.

V is TRBV3-1 (or the pseudogene TRBV3-2) and J is TRBJ1-2, with unresolved D. Between the trimmed V and J ends, which lost 4 bases and 1 base, there was a span of 7 bases. CDR3 size: 13 residues. Germline V lookup: CDR1 LGHDT, CDR2 YNNKEL (reference sequence). The CDR3 nucleotides read TGTGCCAGCAGCCCCGCAGATAACTATGGCTACACCTTC. Amino acid sequence: CASSPADNYGYTF.

This chain links TRBV7-2 with TRBJ1-2; TRBD1 aligns across 11 bases. Losses at the gene ends were 0 bases for V and 11 bases for J; bases not matched to a gene: 8. CDR3 length: 15 residues. Germline V gene lookup returns CDR1 SGHTA and CDR2 FQGNSA. CDR3 residues: CASSLALGQGEKYTF. The CDR3 bases are TGTGCCAGCAGCTTAGCCCTGGGACAGGGGGAAAAGTACACCTTC. Complete variable domain (other parts from reference TRBV7-2 and TRBJ1-2): GAGVSQSPSNKVTEKGKDVELRCDPISGHTALYWYRQSLGQGLEFLIYFQGNSAPDKSGLPSDRFSAERTGGSVSTLTIQRTQQEDSAVYLCASSLALGQGEKYTFGSGTRLTVV.